This T cell receptor beta chain was obtained from a study of chemoradiotherapy in HPV16-positive cancers. General observations from the study: During treatment, candidate HPV-specific clones and E7-related motifs expanded in tumor.

The ends were cut back, 7 bases at V and 5 bases at J, with 14 bases in the middle. The CDR3 covers 13 residues. In germline, CDR1 is SGHTA, CDR2 FQGNSA. Measured with immunoSEQ multiplex PCR; TCRdb has only the in-frame clones, and not every one. The sample has under 14,000 clones; roughly 70% are singletons. The sample holds one count of this clone. As yet, its antigen is unknown. The chain carries TRBV7-2 and TRBJ2-5; D may be TRBD1 (5 bases). The TCR originated in a human donor with HPV-associated anogenital cancer. Sample acquisition took place from a patient who underwent chemoradiotherapy. The DNA for the CDR3 is TGTGCCAGCACCTACGGACAACGCGAGACCCAGTACTTC. Protein: CASTYGQRETQYF.